This record concerns one T cell receptor (beta chain) sequence. No cognate antigen has been identified for it. Per-base qualities were not stored, and no clone one base away is much larger. Germline trimming: 6 bases from V, 7 bases from J; junction bases outside gene matches: 11. The CDR3 has 15 amino acids, counting the end cysteine and phenylalanine. The entry retains the CDR3 DNA only, 45 bases that are in frame from base 1. CDR1 and CDR2 are read off the germline V gene as SNHLY and FYNNEI. This sample was included in a study of shared clonotypes between healthy human individuals (dated by TCRdb to about 2020). Some background on the complete study: Two women and a few men aged 18 to 49 years were included in the cohort. For each donor, three plates each were used for CD4 naive and CD4 memory, two plates were used for CD8 naive, and one plate was used for CD8 memory. Blood TCR repertoires of about 5 healthy adults were deeply sequenced to estimate repertoire size and the extent of clonotype sharing between individuals. Libraries were prepared and TCR repertoires were sequenced by different laboratories using diverse techniques, in order to increase sequencing depth and limit assay-specific biases. Leukapheresis yielded between about 0.85 and 9 billion PBMCs per donor. Results the study describes overall, beyond this receptor: Rarefaction of sorted-subset datasets indicated incomplete sequencing despite the large sequencing depth. Across a handful of donors, roughly 5.4% of naive CD4, roughly 3.5% of naive CD8, 2% to 2.5% of memory CD4, and 0.4% to 0.45% of memory CD8 clonotypes were shared. Sampling was limited to blood, and TCR repertoires in tissue likely differ from TCR repertoires in blood. Higher generation probabilities were observed for clonotypes shared by all four sorted-subset donors than for non-shared clonotypes. The genetic and exposure-history diversity represented was limited by the small number of donors. Pairwise subsampling indicated that sequencing depth was expected to affect the degree of clonotype sharing among donors. Naive subsets generally had larger estimated clonotype richness than memory subsets did.

Using the deep immunoSEQ assay, TCR CDR3 regions were amplified from genomic DNA by multiplex PCR. For each cell subset, the extracted genomic DNA was distributed evenly across all wells of several immunoSEQ 96-well plates, and each plate served as one replicate. Each replicate PCR for sorted subsets received roughly 0.2 ug genomic DNA, equal to some 32,000 T cell genomes. Purified libraries were measured with a Qubit 3.0 fluorometer, size-checked on a Bioanalyzer 2100, and measured again with the KAPA Library Quantification kit. Every immunoSEQ 96-well plate was sequenced on a dedicated single-read 150-cycle Illumina NextSeq 550 flow cell. Per the authors' processing: The immunoSEQ output contained only junctional sequences without quality scores, so filtering could not match that applied to full-length reads. To assign V/J genes and CDR3, sequences were annotated against IMGT germline references using PyIR, a Python wrapper for IgBLAST v1.9. Any read was removed if the V/J assignment was weak (E-value above 1e-6), the CDR3 was missing, or the read contained stop codons, out-of-frame junctions, or ambiguous translated residues. V3J clonotypes were defined by identical inferred V gene, J gene, and CDR3 amino acid sequence. Percentage overlap between repertoires was calculated by dividing the number of shared unique clonotypes by the size of the smaller repertoire. Three approaches were used to assess repertoire richness: RTK rarefaction, the Chao1 estimator, and Recon v2.1 estimates of unobserved clonotypes. For all TCRbeta clonotypes obtained by the gDNA method from a few donors, generation probabilities were computed with OLGA. TCRdb took over this immuneACCESS table, retaining in-frame rearrangements with V and J assigned. Such tables are incomplete; in checked studies, under half of the missing clones stem from an unresolved V gene, and the remainder is unexplained. The DNA gave D and trimming, while V, J and clone size come from that table. The sample includes approximately 1.4 million clones, with approximately 98% observed a single time. The ten largest clones add up to less than 0.55% of the sample.

Healthy HIV-negative adults with no recently reported acute infections or vaccinations were included as donors. Every donor was a Caucasian adult living in Nashville, Tennessee, USA. CD4+ T cells were enriched through magnetic negative selection, after which naive cells were positively selected on CD45RA and the remaining negative fraction served as the memory subset. After blood collection by leukapheresis, PBMCs were isolated using Ficoll-Histopaque density gradient centrifugation and then cryopreserved in the vapor phase of liquid nitrogen. Analytical flow cytometry was used to check the purity and quantity of every magnetically sorted T cell population. Genomic DNA was isolated from every sorted fraction and measured by UV absorbance on a Nanodrop 2000c.

The sequence derives from a man between 25 and 39 years old in good health. Sequenced sample: naive CD4+ T cells sorted from blood. The cell subset or site label of this sample denotes: CD45RA+ positively selected. This receptor chain uses TRBV2 and TRBJ2-1; the central 8 bases match TRBD2. At the DNA level, the sequence is TGTGCCAGCAGCCCTAGCGGGCTGCCAAGGAATGAGCAGTTCTTC. Translated, this is CASSPSGLPRNEQFF.